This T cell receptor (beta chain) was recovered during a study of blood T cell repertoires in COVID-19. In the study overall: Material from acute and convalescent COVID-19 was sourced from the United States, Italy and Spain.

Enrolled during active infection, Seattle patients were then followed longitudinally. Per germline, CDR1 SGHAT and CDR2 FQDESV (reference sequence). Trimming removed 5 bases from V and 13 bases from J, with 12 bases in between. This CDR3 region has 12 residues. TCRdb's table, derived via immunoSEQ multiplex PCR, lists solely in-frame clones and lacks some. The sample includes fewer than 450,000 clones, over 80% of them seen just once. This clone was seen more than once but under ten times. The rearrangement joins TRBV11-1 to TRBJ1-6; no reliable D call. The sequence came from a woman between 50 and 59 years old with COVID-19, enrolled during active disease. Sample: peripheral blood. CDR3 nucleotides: TGTGCCAGCAGCCTCCCGGTGAGGCCCCTCCACTTT. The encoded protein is CASSLPVRPLHF.